Following are 9 T cell receptor beta chains from one sample sequenced in a study of response to subunit inactivated influenza vaccine. TCRdb analysed the RT-PCR reads with MiXCR anew, one entry per CDR3 protein. The table includes 550,000 to 800,000 distinct CDR3 sequences, 14% detected once. Material: PBMCs from blood, obtained 14 days before vaccination. The receptor source for this set is a man aged 45-65 years who received an inactivated influenza vaccine.

Regarding this clonotype: At one boundary the junction diverges from the germline segment, which might be a read error. The chain carries TRBV29-1 and TRBJ2-3; no definite D call. The V gene's germline CDR1 is SQVTM and CDR2 ANQGSEA. The CDR3 consists of 11 residues. Here the CDR3 reads CSVEVTDTQYF. DNA for the CDR3: TGCAGCGTCGAAGTCACAGATACGCAGTATTTT.

Regarding this clonotype: The junction does not match germline at one end; this may be a read error. The V and J genes are TRBV14 and TRBJ2-7; D is ambiguous. From germline, CDR1 is SGHDN and CDR2 FVKESK. The CDR3 sequence is 11 residues long. In DNA form, the CDR3 reads TGTGCCAGCTGCCAAGTTTCCGAGCAGTACTTC. Translating it yields CASCQVSEQYF.

The chain carries TRBV12-3 or TRBV12-4 and TRBJ1-5; 7 bases fit TRBD1. Trimming cost V 1 base and J 2 bases; bases outside gene matches: 5. CDR3 length equals 16 residues. The CDR3 bases are TGTGCCAGCAGTTTAGGGGTAGGGGGCCGCAATCAGCCCCAGCATTTT. Residues: CASSLGVGGRNQPQHF.

This clonotype was seen repeatedly, ten times or more. The rearrangement links TRBV5-1 to TRBJ2-7; 7 bases match TRBD1. Germline loops: CDR1 SGHRS, CDR2 YFSETQ. CDR3 length: 14 residues. After removal of 0 bases from V and 6 bases from J, the junction contained 6 bases not matched to a gene. Here the CDR3 DNA reads TGCGCCAGCAGCTTGGATCAGGGGGATAGCGAGCAGTACTTC. Its translation is CASSLDQGDSEQYF.

This clonotype was observed at least ten times. This chain uses TRBV4-1 with TRBJ1-5; a weak D match, TRBD1 (6 bases). The CDR3 loop spans 15 amino acids. Germline V gene lookup returns CDR1 MGHRA and CDR2 YSYEKL. V lost 0 bases and J 3 bases, leaving 9 bases between the germline ends. The CDR3 spells CASSQERGANQPQHF. CDR3 coding DNA: TGCGCCAGCAGCCAAGAGAGGGGGGCCAATCAGCCCCAGCATTTT.

This clonotype was detected a few times. V usage is TRBV20-1 and J usage is TRBJ2-5; D possibly corresponds to TRBD2 (6 bases). V was cut by 6 bases and J by 3 bases, with 14 bases left in between. The CDR3 has 13 residues. CDR1 is DFQATT, CDR2 SNEGSKA, per germline (reference sequence). CDR3 nucleotide sequence: TGCAGTGCCCGGGACGGAGGGAAAGAGACCCAGTACTTC. Encoded protein: CSARDGGKETQYF.

This clonotype occurred a few times. The chain couples TRBV7-8 to TRBJ2-2; 14 bases agree with TRBD2. In germline, CDR1 is SGHVS, CDR2 FQNEAQ. The ends lost 1 base at V and 5 bases at J; junction bases unmatched: 12. This CDR3 spans 20 amino acids. The CDR3 DNA sequence: TGTGCCAGCAGCTTAGGGCGGGGAGGACTAGCGGGAGGTTGGACCGGGGAGCTGTTTTTT. Translated, it gives CASSLGRGGLAGGWTGELFF.

Ten or more counts support this clonotype. The rearrangement joins TRBV7-3 to TRBJ2-1; 8 nucleotides line up with TRBD2. The CDR3 totals 14 residues. Germline CDR1 SGHTA, CDR2 FQGTGA. With V trimmed by 4 bases and J by 8 bases, 7 bases remained unmatched. CDR3 DNA sequence: TGTGCCAGCAGCTGGAGCGGGAGTGGCGATGAGCAGTTCTTC. Its translation is CASSWSGSGDEQFF.

The V and J genes are TRBV6-2 or TRBV6-3 and TRBJ2-5; D ambiguous. The CDR3 contains 15 residues. V lost 3 bases, J lost 5 bases, and 16 bases lay in between. The V gene's germline CDR1 is MNHEY and CDR2 SVGEGT. The CDR3 spells CASSYWVGPWETQYF. The CDR3 DNA reads as TGTGCCAGCAGTTATTGGGTGGGCCCTTGGGAGACCCAGTACTTC.